A selection of T cell receptor beta chains follows, all from one sample in a study of blood T cell repertoires in COVID-19. Assay used: immunoSEQ multiplex PCR; TCRdb lists only in-frame clones, some missing. The table has 270,000 or so clones, more than 65% seen once. The sample consisted of peripheral blood. The receptors come from a woman aged 18-29 years with acute or convalescent COVID-19. CDR3s include the opening cysteine and the closing phenylalanine or tryptophan. A D gene is named only where the DNA matches it firmly. For some rows the clone size is stated as once, few or many, or as a class when expanded; others skip it.

abundance | j_gene | v_gene | d_gene | CDR3aa | CDR3nt
NA | TRBJ1-6 | TRBV6-2/TRBV6-3 | TRBD1 | CASSYRDRGDSPLHF | TGTGCCAGCAGTTACAGGGACAGGGGGGATTCACCCCTCCACTTT
few | TRBJ2-1 | TRBV11-3 | TRBD2 | CASSSGISGRKNNEQFF | TGTGCCAGCAGCTCCGGGATTAGCGGGAGGAAAAACAATGAGCAGTTCTTC
NA | TRBJ1-3 | TRBV5-4 | NA | CASSLGGAGNTIYF | TGTGCCAGCAGCTTGGGCGGCGCTGGAAACACCATATATTTT
NA | TRBJ2-3 | TRBV19 | NA | CATRVELAADTQYF | TGTGCCACCCGCGTGGAACTAGCAGCAGATACGCAGTATTTT
NA | TRBJ2-1 | TRBV29-1 | NA | CSVEDLQGPNLFSNEQFF | TGCAGCGTTGAAGATCTTCAGGGCCCTAACTTATTCTCTAATGAGCAGTTCTTC
NA | TRBJ2-1 | TRBV5-1 | TRBD2 | CASSPGTSSYNEQFF | TGCGCCAGCAGTCCCGGGACTAGCTCCTACAATGAGCAGTTCTTC
NA | TRBJ2-1 | TRBV9 | TRBD2 | CASSEGVAGYLKFF | TGTGCCAGCAGCGAAGGGGTAGCGGGGTATTTAAAGTTCTTC
NA | TRBJ1-6 | TRBV5-1 | TRBD1 | CASSLFQGGYNSPLHF | TGCGCCAGCAGCTTGTTTCAGGGGGGCTATAATTCACCCCTCCACTTT
NA | TRBJ2-1 | TRBV19 | TRBD1 | CASMYRGQGQNEQFF | TGTGCCAGTATGTATCGGGGACAGGGACAAAATGAGCAGTTCTTC
once | TRBJ1-2 | TRBV29-1 | NA | CSVATGFPGYTF | TGCAGCGTTGCCACTGGTTTCCCTGGCTACACCTTC
NA | TRBJ2-6 | TRBV27 | TRBD1 | CASSPRRDRATPLTSGANVLTF | TGTGCCAGCAGTCCCCGGCGGGACAGGGCAACTCCCTTAACCTCTGGGGCCAACGTCCTGACTTTC
NA | TRBJ2-1 | TRBV10-3 | NA | CAISEVSNEQFF | TGTGCCATCAGTGAGGTTAGCAATGAGCAGTTCTTC
NA | TRBJ2-5 | TRBV7-9 | TRBD2 | CASSRGTSGRRGETQYF | TGTGCCAGCAGCCGAGGGACTAGCGGGAGGAGAGGCGAGACCCAGTACTTC
few | TRBJ1-1 | TRBV13 | TRBD1 | CASSPEGQRVLMNTEAFF | TGTGCCAGCAGCCCCGAGGGACAGCGAGTACTGATGAACACTGAAGCTTTCTTT
NA | TRBJ2-1 | TRBV4-1 | TRBD2 | CASSQDVAGGGYNEQFF | TGCGCCAGCAGCCAAGATGTTGCGGGAGGGGGTTACAATGAGCAGTTCTTC
NA | TRBJ1-2 | TRBV28 | TRBD1 | CASSLDRPNYGYTF | TGTGCCAGCAGCCTGGACAGGCCTAACTATGGCTACACCTTC
NA | TRBJ1-6 | TRBV27 | NA | CASRRGSVSQQGRESPLHF | TGTGCCAGCAGGAGGGGGTCGGTTTCCCAACAGGGTAGGGAATCACCCCTCCACTTT
NA | TRBJ1-1 | TRBV6-5 | NA | CASSFLGGENTEAFF | TGTGCCAGCAGTTTCCTAGGAGGGGAGAACACTGAAGCTTTCTTT
NA | TRBJ2-7 | TRBV14 | TRBD2 | CASSPLTSVAYEQYF | TGTGCCAGCAGCCCCTTGACTAGCGTAGCCTACGAGCAGTACTTC
NA | TRBJ1-1 | TRBV27 | NA | CASRMTGGTEAFF | TGTGCCAGCAGGATGACAGGCGGCACTGAAGCTTTCTTT
NA | TRBJ2-5 | TRBV10-3 | NA | CAISEREILTGAGETQYF | TGTGCCATCAGTGAGAGGGAGATACTAACGGGAGCAGGGGAGACCCAGTACTTC
NA | TRBJ1-5 | TRBV28 | TRBD1 | CASSAPPGQSNQPQHF | TGTGCCAGCAGTGCCCCACCGGGACAGAGCAATCAGCCCCAGCATTTT
NA | TRBJ1-1 | TRBV7-9 | TRBD1 | CASSSGDSVITEAFF | TGTGCCAGCAGCTCAGGGGACAGCGTTATTACTGAAGCTTTCTTT
few | TRBJ1-2 | TRBV30 | NA | CAWSAEPTWSPRYGYTF | TGTGCCTGGAGTGCCGAACCTACGTGGTCCCCACGCTATGGCTACACCTTC
once | TRBJ1-4 | TRBV3-1/TRBV3-2 | TRBD1 | CASSPGGYDEKLFF | TGTGCCAGCAGCCCAGGGGGGTACGATGAAAAACTGTTTTTT
few | TRBJ1-2 | TRBV27 | NA | CASSLSMGADHYGYTF | TGTGCCAGCAGTTTATCCATGGGGGCCGATCACTATGGCTACACCTTC
few | TRBJ2-1 | TRBV28 | NA | CAHVKSGSYNEQFF | TGTGCCCACGTTAAATCAGGTTCCTACAATGAGCAGTTCTTC
NA | TRBJ1-1 | TRBV5-1 | TRBD1 | CASSWDRGNTEAFF | TGCGCCAGCAGCTGGGACAGGGGGAACACTGAAGCTTTCTTT
NA | TRBJ2-1 | TRBV4-1 | TRBD1 | CASSPVDRGQDEQFF | TGCGCCAGCAGCCCGGTCGACAGGGGGCAGGATGAGCAGTTCTTC
NA | TRBJ2-7 | TRBV6-1 | TRBD2 | CASSDLTGGSYEQYF | TGTGCCAGCAGTGACCTGACGGGGGGATCCTACGAGCAGTACTTC
once | TRBJ2-7 | TRBV27 | NA | CASSLISGIDEQYF | TGTGCCAGCAGTTTAATTTCAGGGATCGACGAGCAGTACTTC
NA | TRBJ2-3 | TRBV4-2 | TRBD2 | CASSHEGTTPTTDTQYF | TGTGCCAGCAGCCATGAAGGGACTACTCCTACCACAGATACGCAGTATTTT
few | TRBJ1-2 | TRBV18 | NA | CASSPPHSTWGYTF | TGTGCCAGCTCACCACCACACAGTACGTGGGGCTACACCTTC
NA | TRBJ2-5 | TRBV19 | TRBD2 | CASSSGLAAHTKETQYF | TGTGCCAGTAGTTCGGGACTAGCGGCGCACACTAAAGAGACCCAGTACTTC
NA | TRBJ2-1 | TRBV29-1 | TRBD1 | CSLNRGPNEQFF | TGCAGCCTCAACAGGGGGCCCAATGAGCAGTTCTTC
once | TRBJ2-1 | TRBV30 | TRBD2 | CAWSVGGSEFF | TGTGCCTGGAGTGTGGGCGGGAGCGAGTTCTTC
NA | TRBJ2-1 | TRBV4-3 | TRBD2 | CASSQVPGLADDNEQFF | TGCGCCAGCAGCCAAGTTCCGGGACTAGCGGATGACAATGAGCAGTTCTTC
NA | TRBJ2-3 | TRBV10-1 | TRBD2 | CASSETSGSHTQYF | TGCGCCAGCAGTGAAACTAGCGGGTCCCATACGCAGTATTTT
NA | TRBJ2-3 | TRBV28 | TRBD2 | CASSLLAGGPSSTDTQYF | TGTGCCAGCAGTTTATTGGCGGGAGGGCCCTCTAGCACAGATACGCAGTATTTT
NA | TRBJ1-6 | TRBV7-8 | TRBD1 | CASSPGQGRGSPLHF | TGTGCCAGCAGCCCCGGACAGGGACGAGGCTCACCCCTCCACTTT
NA | TRBJ1-4 | TRBV6-2/TRBV6-3 | TRBD1 | CASSPQGARNEKLFF | TGTGCCAGCAGTCCACAGGGGGCGCGGAATGAAAAACTGTTTTTT
NA | TRBJ2-5 | TRBV30 | NA | CAWSLQGETQYF | TGTGCCTGGAGTCTCCAGGGTGAGACCCAGTACTTC
NA | TRBJ2-1 | TRBV7-7 | TRBD2 | CASSLRLAEEDEQFF | TGTGCTAGCAGCCTTCGACTAGCGGAAGAGGACGAGCAGTTCTTC
NA | TRBJ1-1 | TRBV11-2 | NA | CASSPRRGNTEAFF | TGTGCCAGCAGCCCGAGGCGGGGGAACACTGAAGCTTTCTTT
NA | TRBJ2-1 | TRBV12-5 | TRBD2 | CASGPWVAGGGNEQFF | TGTGCTAGTGGCCCCTGGGTAGCGGGAGGAGGGAATGAGCAGTTCTTC
few | TRBJ2-7 | TRBV6-1 | NA | CASSEILRRSSYEQYF | TGTGCCAGCAGTGAAATTTTGCGCCGAAGCTCCTACGAGCAGTACTTC
NA | TRBJ2-5 | TRBV27 | NA | CASSLSYQETQYF | TGTGCCAGCAGTTTATCGTATCAAGAGACCCAGTACTTC
NA | TRBJ1-1 | TRBV30 | NA | CAWNSGGNTEAFF | TGTGCCTGGAACTCGGGGGGGAACACTGAAGCTTTCTTT
few | TRBJ1-4 | TRBV4-3 | TRBD1 | CASSQARGQGPNEKLFF | TGCGCCAGCAGCCAAGCCAGGGGACAGGGGCCTAATGAAAAACTGTTTTTT
NA | TRBJ2-1 | TRBV5-1 | NA | CASSLVPGQGYNEQFF | TGCGCCAGCAGCTTGGTGCCAGGGCAAGGCTACAATGAGCAGTTCTTC
NA | TRBJ2-1 | TRBV27 | NA | CASRKSSLINEQFF | TGTGCCAGCAGGAAGAGTTCCCTTATCAATGAGCAGTTCTTC
NA | TRBJ1-3 | TRBV10-3 | NA | CAISDPSGANTIYF | TGTGCCATCAGTGACCCGTCAGGGGCGAACACCATATATTTT
NA | TRBJ2-1 | TRBV11-2 | TRBD2 | CASSGDYEQFF | TGTGCCAGCAGCGGGGACTACGAGCAGTTCTTC
NA | TRBJ2-2 | TRBV18 | TRBD2 | CASSPPTSGSWRTGELFF | TGTGCCAGCTCACCACCGACTAGCGGGAGCTGGCGGACCGGGGAGCTGTTTTTT
NA | TRBJ2-7 | TRBV6-2/TRBV6-3 | NA | CASSFSSEQYF | TGTGCCAGCAGTTTTTCCTCGGAGCAGTACTTC
NA | TRBJ1-1 | TRBV11-2 | NA | CASSLVGSLNTEAFF | TGTGCCAGCAGCTTAGTCGGGAGTTTGAACACTGAAGCTTTCTTT
many | TRBJ2-1 | TRBV5-6 | TRBD1 | CASSLIFRTGDDEQFF | TGTGCCAGCAGCTTGATTTTCCGGACAGGGGACGATGAGCAGTTCTTC
NA | TRBJ1-2 | TRBV9 | TRBD1 | CASSATGQTNYGYTF | TGTGCCAGCAGCGCGACGGGACAGACTAACTATGGCTACACCTTC
few | TRBJ2-7 | TRBV9 | TRBD1 | CASSVSGQSKSYEQYF | TGTGCCAGCAGCGTGTCGGGACAGTCTAAATCCTACGAGCAGTACTTC